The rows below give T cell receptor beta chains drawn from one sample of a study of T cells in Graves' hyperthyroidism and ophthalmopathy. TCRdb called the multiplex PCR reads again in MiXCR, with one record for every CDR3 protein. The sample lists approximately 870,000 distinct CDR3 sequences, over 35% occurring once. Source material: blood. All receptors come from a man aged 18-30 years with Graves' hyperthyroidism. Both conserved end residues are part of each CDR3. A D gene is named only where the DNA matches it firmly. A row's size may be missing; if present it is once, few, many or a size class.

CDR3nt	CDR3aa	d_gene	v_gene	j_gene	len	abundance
TGTGCCAGCAGAACCACCCGGAGGACAGGGGGGGACACCATATATTTT	CASRTTRRTGGDTIYF	TRBD1	TRBV6-6	TRBJ1-3	16	.
TGTGCCAGCAGCTTAACGGAAATCAGGAAGTATAGCAATCAGCCCCAGCATTTT	CASSLTEIRKYSNQPQHF	.	TRBV7-3	TRBJ1-5	18	.
TGCAGCGTTGACACAGGGGAAAAGTACTTC	CSVDTGEKYF	TRBD1	TRBV29-1	TRBJ2-7	10	.
TGTGCCAGTAGTGCCGCGCCGACGGCGGGTAATTCACCCCTCCACTTT	CASSAAPTAGNSPLHF	.	TRBV19	TRBJ1-6	16	.
TGTGCCACCGGCGTCGGGGGGGCCTTAGATACGCAGTATTTT	CATGVGGALDTQYF	TRBD2	TRBV15	TRBJ2-3	14	many
TGCAGTGCTAGAGATCAGATGGCGAACCAGTACTTC	CSARDQMANQYF	.	TRBV20-1	TRBJ2-5	12	.
TGTGCCATCAGGGGGACGGACTTTAACACTGAAGCTTTCTTT	CAIRGTDFNTEAFF	.	TRBV10-3	TRBJ1-1	14	many
TGTGCCAGCAGTTCGAGCGACAGGAGCTCCTACGAGCAGTACTTC	CASSSSDRSSYEQYF	.	TRBV2	TRBJ2-7	15	few
TGCGCCAGCAGCTTGGCGGCGAGGAGAGACACTGAAGCTTTCTTT	CASSLAARRDTEAFF	.	TRBV5-1	TRBJ1-1	15	.
TGTGCCAGCAGCTCTACAGGGGTTGGTAATGAAAAACTGTTTTTT	CASSSTGVGNEKLFF	TRBD1	TRBV7-2	TRBJ1-4	15	many
TGTGCCAGCAGTGCCATCAGCCCAGATACGCAGTATTTT	CASSAISPDTQYF	.	TRBV2	TRBJ2-3	13	.
TGTGCCAGCAGTAACACAGGGACTGAAGCTTTCTTT	CASSNTGTEAFF	.	TRBV12-3/TRBV12-4	TRBJ1-1	12	few
TGTGCCAGCAGTTGGGAGTACGGTAATCAGCCCCAGCATTTT	CASSWEYGNQPQHF	.	TRBV6-5	TRBJ1-5	14	.
TGTGCCACCAGCACTGGAGGCAGGCGCTACCAAGAGACCCAGTACTTC	CATSTGGRRYQETQYF	.	TRBV15	TRBJ2-5	16	many
TGCAGTGCTAGACCCGGACAGGACTATGGCTACACCTTC	CSARPGQDYGYTF	TRBD1	TRBV20-1	TRBJ1-2	13	many
TGTGCCAGCAGCTTAGGGAGACAGGGCCAAGAACAAGAGACCCAGTACTTC	CASSLGRQGQEQETQYF	TRBD1	TRBV7-9	TRBJ2-5	17	few
TGTGCCAGCAGCCCCCCCTCGGGCGGGAGGCCCTACGAGCAGTACTTC	CASSPPSGGRPYEQYF	TRBD2	TRBV7-9	TRBJ2-7	16	many
TGTGCCAGCAGCCAAGCCAACGAGAACACCGGGGAGCTGTTTTTT	CASSQANENTGELFF	.	TRBV4-2	TRBJ2-2	15	few
TGCAGCGTCTCCGGGACAACGGTCTATAAGGAATCACCCCTCCACTTT	CSVSGTTVYKESPLHF	.	TRBV29-1	TRBJ1-6	16	.
TGTGCCAGCAGCGTAGACGGGCCTATGGAGACCCAGTACTTC	CASSVDGPMETQYF	.	TRBV9	TRBJ2-5	14	.
TGTGCCTGGAGTGGGGAACTTAGCAATCAGCCCCAGCATTTT	CAWSGELSNQPQHF	.	TRBV2	TRBJ1-5	14	.
TGTGCCAGCAGCTCATATGGGGACACTGAAGCTTTCTTT	CASSSYGDTEAFF	.	TRBV5-5	TRBJ1-1	13	.
TGCAGCGTTTACCCCGGGACAGGGGGCAACGAGCAGTACTTC	CSVYPGTGGNEQYF	TRBD1	TRBV29-1	TRBJ2-7	14	few
TGTGCCAGCAGTCCAGACCGGGGGAACTCCAATCAGCCCCAGCATTTT	CASSPDRGNSNQPQHF	.	TRBV25-1	TRBJ1-5	16	many
TGTGCCATCAGTGCCCACCCTACCCCAGGGTTCGAGGATAGCAATCAGCCCCAGCATTTT	CAISAHPTPGFEDSNQPQHF	.	TRBV10-3	TRBJ1-5	20	.
TGCGCCAGCAGCTTGGGGGGGGCGACCTTTGATGGGAAACTGTTTTTT	CASSLGGATFDGKLFF	.	TRBV5-1	TRBJ1-4	16	.
TGCGCCAGCAGCTTGGAACCGGGGACAGGGGGCTGGGACGAGCAGTACTTC	CASSLEPGTGGWDEQYF	TRBD1	TRBV5-1	TRBJ2-7	17	few
TGTGCCAGCACCTGGACAGAGAACACTGAAGCTTTCTTT	CASTWTENTEAFF	.	TRBV12-3/TRBV12-4	TRBJ1-1	13	few
TGTGCCAGCAACTTGGACATATATCAGCCCCAGCATTTT	CASNLDIYQPQHF	.	TRBV2	TRBJ1-5	13	many
TGTGCCAGCAGGCCGACGAATGTAGGGAACACTGAAGCTTTCTTT	CASRPTNVGNTEAFF	.	TRBV2	TRBJ1-1	15	.
TGTGCCAGCAGTGAATATAAACAGGCCAATTCACCCCTCCACTTT	CASSEYKQANSPLHF	.	TRBV25-1	TRBJ1-6	15	.
TGTGCCAGCAGCTCGGACACGGGGGAGACTGAAGCTTTCTTT	CASSSDTGETEAFF	.	TRBV7-9	TRBJ1-1	14	many
TGTGCCAGCAGCTTAGCCGCCGGGGGCCTAGACTATGGCTACACCTTC	CASSLAAGGLDYGYTF	.	TRBV5-1	TRBJ1-2	16	once